A selection of T cell receptor beta chains follows, all from one sample in a study of blood T cell repertoires in COVID-19. Sequenced by immunoSEQ multiplex PCR; TCRdb stores in-frame clones only, minus some. The table has under 80,000 clones, about 80% seen once. The sample consisted of peripheral blood. These receptors all come from a woman aged 55-70 years with acute or convalescent COVID-19. Both conserved end residues are part of each CDR3. A D gene is named only where the DNA matches it firmly. Size is omitted from some rows. Given values are once, few, many or a class for expanded clones.

TRBV6-5	.	TRBJ1-5	.	CASFKGGGNQPQHF	TGTGCCAGCTTTAAAGGGGGAGGGAATCAGCCCCAGCATTTT
TRBV5-1	TRBD1	TRBJ1-3	.	CASTSGGAGNTIYF	TGCGCCAGCACCTCAGGGGGCGCCGGAAACACCATATATTTT
TRBV6-1	TRBD1	TRBJ2-1	.	CASSESAGGFYNEQFF	TGTGCCAGCAGTGAATCCGCAGGGGGATTCTACAATGAGCAGTTCTTC
TRBV11-2	TRBD1	TRBJ2-3	once	CASSSRQGGTDTQYF	TGTGCCAGCAGCTCCAGACAGGGGGGCACAGATACGCAGTATTTT
TRBV6-1	.	TRBJ1-3	.	CASSDRSSGNTIYF	TGTGCCAGCAGTGACAGATCCTCTGGAAACACCATATATTTT
TRBV14	TRBD1	TRBJ1-4	.	CASSRQGTNEKLFF	TGTGCCAGCAGCCGACAGGGGACTAATGAAAAACTGTTTTTT
TRBV4-2	TRBD2	TRBJ2-7	.	CASSQGSGGSYEQYF	TGTGCCAGCAGCCAAGGGTCGGGGGGCTCCTACGAGCAGTACTTC
TRBV11-1	.	TRBJ1-2	.	CASSLSGGTTNYGYTF	TGTGCCAGCAGCTTAAGCGGGGGAACGACTAACTATGGCTACACCTTC
TRBV3-1/TRBV3-2	TRBD1	TRBJ1-2	few	CASSDRGSGYTF	TGTGCCAGCAGCGACAGGGGGAGTGGCTACACCTTC
TRBV5-1	TRBD1	TRBJ1-5	.	CASRPGTGGNQPQHF	TGCGCCAGCAGGCCCGGGACAGGGGGGAATCAGCCCCAGCATTTT
TRBV7-2	.	TRBJ2-2	few	CASSQTRVTGELFF	TGTGCCAGCAGCCAGACTAGGGTAACCGGGGAGCTGTTTTTT
TRBV14	.	TRBJ1-2	.	CASSQETAGAHYGYTF	TGTGCCAGCAGCCAAGAAACGGCAGGGGCCCACTATGGCTACACCTTC
TRBV4-1	.	TRBJ2-7	.	CASSQVEEALYEQYF	TGCGCCAGCAGCCAAGTAGAGGAGGCCCTCTACGAGCAGTACTTC
TRBV5-1	.	TRBJ1-1	.	CASSLEGVAQNTEAFF	TGCGCCAGCAGCTTAGAGGGGGTAGCCCAGAACACTGAAGCTTTCTTT
TRBV6-2/TRBV6-3	TRBD1	TRBJ2-7	.	CASSYSSTGPNYEQYF	TGTGCCAGCAGTTATAGTTCGACAGGGCCGAACTACGAGCAGTACTTC
TRBV14	.	TRBJ2-7	few	CASSQTDTDPYSTYEQYF	TGTGCCAGCAGCCAAACGGACACAGACCCCTACAGCACCTACGAGCAGTACTTC
TRBV6-5	.	TRBJ1-5	.	CASSYSYRDSNQPQHF	TGTGCCAGCAGTTACTCTTATCGAGATAGCAATCAGCCCCAGCATTTT
TRBV30	TRBD2	TRBJ2-1	.	CAWSVGRGGVNEQFF	TGTGCCTGGAGTGTCGGGCGGGGGGGCGTAAATGAGCAGTTCTTC
TRBV2	.	TRBJ1-2	.	CASSELGRRDGYTF	TGTGCCAGCAGTGAACTGGGGAGGCGGGATGGCTACACCTTC
TRBV19	.	TRBJ1-2	.	CASSQRSDGYTF	TGTGCCAGTAGTCAGAGGAGTGACGGCTACACCTTC
TRBV28	TRBD1	TRBJ1-3	.	CASGSPGQVSGNTIYF	TGTGCCAGCGGTTCTCCGGGACAGGTCTCTGGAAACACCATATATTTT
TRBV3-1/TRBV3-2	.	TRBJ1-6	.	CASSQVQVVSPLHF	TGTGCCAGCAGCCAAGTTCAGGTGGTTTCACCCCTCCACTTT
TRBV28	.	TRBJ1-1	many	CASTAQGRDMNTEAFF	TGTGCCAGCACTGCTCAGGGCAGAGACATGAACACTGAAGCTTTCTTT
TRBV29-1	.	TRBJ2-3	.	CSVEVSSGFGTQYF	TGCAGCGTTGAAGTCTCATCGGGTTTTGGTACGCAGTATTTT